Each of the 9 T cell receptor beta chains below was sequenced from the same sample in a study of blood T cell repertoires in COVID-19. The data were produced by immunoSEQ multiplex PCR, yet TCRdb's version contains in-frame clones alone and is incomplete. The data hold approximately 200,000 clones, with about three quarters observed a single time. Sequencing was done on a sample of peripheral blood. The source of these receptors is a woman at least 80 years old with COVID-19, enrolled during active disease.

The genes are TRBV5-6 and TRBJ2-3, with TRBD1 matching over 10 bases. The V and J ends lost 3 bases and 4 bases, in that order; junction bases with no gene match: 8. The CDR3 is made up of 16 amino acids. Germline-derived CDR1 and CDR2 are SGHDT and YYEEEE. The CDR3 bases are TGTGCCAGCAGCTCGACAGGACAGGGGGGGCCAGATACGCAGTATTTT. Encoded protein: CASSSTGQGGPDTQYF.

V gene TRBV18 combines with J gene TRBJ2-5; TRBD2 matches 7 bases. The CDR3 is 13 amino acids. The germline CDR1 and CDR2 sequences are KGHSH and LQKENI. The V gene end was trimmed by 5 bases and the J gene end by 3 bases; junction bases not matched to a gene: 3. In nucleotides, the CDR3 is TGTGCCAGCTCAGCGGGACTAAAAGAGACCCAGTACTTC. Protein: CASSAGLKETQYF.

V gene TRBV19 combines with J gene TRBJ2-1, with D perhaps matching TRBD2 (6 bases). The CDR3 length is 14 residues. The germline V gene encodes CDR1 LNHDA and CDR2 SQIVND (reference sequence). The germline V and J ends were trimmed by 0 bases and 10 bases, with 13 bases remaining between them. The CDR3 DNA follows: TGTGCCAGTAGTATAGATCGGCGACGGGGGGAGCAGTTCTTC. Translation: CASSIDRRRGEQFF.

V gene TRBV5-1 combines with J gene TRBJ2-3; 11 nucleotides align to TRBD2. The CDR3 is made up of 15 amino acids. J gave up 3 bases and V 5 bases, and 5 bases lay outside the gene matches. Germline values: CDR1 SGHRS, CDR2 YFSETQ. The CDR3 here is CASSYSGRVTDTQYF. The CDR3 DNA reads TGCGCCAGCAGTTATAGCGGGAGGGTTACAGATACGCAGTATTTT. Drawing the rest from reference TRBV5-1 and TRBJ2-3, the complete variable domain is KAGVTQTPRYLIKTRGQQVTLSCSPISGHRSVSWYQQTPGQGLQFLFEYFSETQRNKGNFPGRFSGRQFSNSRSEMNVSTLELGDSALYLCASSYSGRVTDTQYFGPGTRLTVL.

This chain connects TRBV3-1 (or the pseudogene TRBV3-2) to TRBJ2-3; no reliable D call. V was trimmed by 8 bases and J by 0 bases, leaving 12 bases between them. This CDR3 comprises 14 residues. Germline lookup yields CDR1 LGHDT and CDR2 YNNKEL (reference sequence). CDR3 amino acids: CASSRPRSTDTQYF. The DNA of the CDR3 is TGTGCCAGCTCGAGACCTAGAAGCACAGATACGCAGTATTTT.

The chain uses TRBV19 and TRBJ1-1; 7 positions agree with TRBD1. The germline V gene has CDR1 LNHDA and CDR2 SQIVND (reference sequence). CDR3 size: 14 residues. With V trimmed by 8 bases and J by 1 base, 7 bases remained unmatched. The CDR3 region has the DNA TGTGCCAGTTCTAAGGGGGCAAGGAACACTGAAGCTTTCTTT. It translates to CASSKGARNTEAFF.

The V call is TRBV5-1, the J call TRBJ2-5, with TRBD2 matching 7 bases. The CDR3 contains 12 residues. Trimming at V came to 7 bases and at J to 5 bases, leaving 5 bases not matched to a gene. The germline V gene encodes CDR1 SGHRS and CDR2 YFSETQ. The CDR3 DNA reads as TGCGCCAGCTCCGGGGGGTGGGAGACCCAGTACTTC. Protein product: CASSGGWETQYF.

The V gene is TRBV15, the J gene TRBJ1-2, with D possibly matching TRBD1 (6 bases). Germline lookup yields CDR1 LNHNV and CDR2 YYDKDF (reference sequence). V was shortened by 1 base and J by 8 bases, with 14 bases between the two germline ends. This CDR3 contains 14 residues. The CDR3 DNA follows: TGTGCCACCAGCAGAGCGGGACCGGGGGGCGGCTACACCTTC. Protein: CATSRAGPGGGYTF.

The CDR3 loop is CASSQEDLARGHSSYNEQFF. CDR3 DNA sequence: TGTGCCAGCAGCCAAGAAGACCTAGCCAGGGGCCATAGCTCCTACAATGAGCAGTTCTTC. V is TRBV4-2 and J is TRBJ2-1, with D tentatively TRBD1 (6 bases). The CDR3 length is 20 residues. Germline CDR1 LGHNA, CDR2 YNFKEQ. Trimming stripped 0 bases from V and 0 bases from J, with 21 bases between.